These 2 T cell receptor beta chains came from one sample sequenced in a study of Ad26.COV2.S vaccination and SARS-CoV-2 variants. The treatment denotes: about 20 received Ad26.COV2.S at low or high dose, single or two shots; several received placebo; per-sample allocation not given. At day 63 after the first vaccine or placebo injection, samples were drawn. Sequencing was performed with immunoSEQ multiplex PCR; in TCRdb, only in-frame clones are kept and a portion is missing. This sample yields about 350,000 clones, of which around nine tenths are seen a single time; approximately 5% belongs to the top ten. Sequenced here: peripheral blood, sampled in a trial of Ad26.COV2.S vaccine versus placebo. The origin of the receptors is a person between 18 and 60 years old who received the Ad26.COV2.S COVID-19 vaccine or a placebo.

The chain links TRBV18 to TRBJ2-1, with 11 bases fitting TRBD2. Germline V gene lookup returns CDR1 KGHSH and CDR2 LQKENI. Trimming took 2 bases from V and 2 from J; bases not matched to a gene: 14. This CDR3 region has 20 residues. The CDR3 region has the DNA TGTGCCAGCTCACCAATGCCCCTAGCGGGGGGCCCTGGGGCCTACAATGAGCAGTTCTTC. Translated, it gives CASSPMPLAGGPGAYNEQFF.

The genes are TRBV2 and TRBJ2-1; 10 positions agree with TRBD2. In germline, CDR1 is SNHLY, CDR2 FYNNEI. After removal of 6 bases from V and 3 bases from J, the junction contained 2 bases not matched to a gene. The CDR3 contains 14 residues. The CDR3 region has the DNA TGTGCCAGCAGAGCGGGGGGGGGCTACAATGAGCAGTTCTTC. It encodes CASRAGGGYNEQFF.